Listed below are T cell receptor beta chains from one sample, sequenced in a study of vaccination and CD4 T cells after COVID-19. Their antigens remain unidentified. TCRdb fed the PCR reads into MiXCR, producing one record per CDR3 protein. The data show some 23,000 distinct CDR3 sequences, around 28% seen once. Sequenced material: CD4+ T cells from blood, cultured in vitro, taken about 7 months after SARS-CoV-2 vaccination. The source is a human donor who had recovered from COVID-19. Each CDR3 is given with its conserved first and last residue. The order of the fields is V gene, D gene, J gene, clone size, CDR3 protein, CDR3 DNA. D genes are given only for firm matches. The size field is filled for only some rows; it gives once, few, many or a size class.

v_call: TRBV7-2
d_call: -
j_call: TRBJ2-6
clone_size: medium-sized
cdr3_aa: CASSLGAGSGANVLTF
cdr3_nt: TGTGCCAGCAGCTTAGGGGCGGGTTCTGGGGCCAACGTCCTGACTTTC

v_call: TRBV20-1
d_call: -
j_call: TRBJ2-3
clone_size: -
cdr3_aa: CSARDLVGGVDTQYF
cdr3_nt: TGCAGTGCTAGAGATCTCGTAGGGGGAGTAGATACGCAGTATTTT

v_call: TRBV19
d_call: -
j_call: TRBJ1-1
clone_size: few
cdr3_aa: CASSMVFVLMNTEAFF
cdr3_nt: TGTGCCAGTAGTATGGTCTTCGTACTCATGAACACTGAAGCTTTCTTT

v_call: TRBV7-2
d_call: -
j_call: TRBJ2-1
clone_size: few
cdr3_aa: CASSNSREQFF
cdr3_nt: TGTGCCAGCAGCAACTCTCGCGAGCAGTTCTTC

v_call: TRBV4-1
d_call: -
j_call: TRBJ1-3
clone_size: -
cdr3_aa: CASSQDGQGNTIYF
cdr3_nt: TGCGCCAGCAGCCAAGATGGACAGGGAAACACCATATATTTT

v_call: TRBV28
d_call: -
j_call: TRBJ1-2
clone_size: few
cdr3_aa: CASIPPGASLGGYTF
cdr3_nt: TGTGCCAGCATCCCGCCCGGGGCCTCCTTAGGTGGCTACACCTTC

v_call: TRBV19
d_call: -
j_call: TRBJ2-1
clone_size: -
cdr3_aa: CASSKGGIGAEQFF
cdr3_nt: TGTGCCAGTAGTAAAGGCGGGATCGGCGCTGAGCAGTTCTTC

v_call: TRBV15
d_call: -
j_call: TRBJ2-6
clone_size: few
cdr3_aa: CTTSRDRSSGANVLTF
cdr3_nt: TGTACCACCAGCAGAGATCGGAGCTCTGGGGCCAACGTCCTGACTTTC

v_call: TRBV28
d_call: TRBD1
j_call: TRBJ2-1
clone_size: -
cdr3_aa: CASSPGQRYNEQFF
cdr3_nt: TGTGCCAGCAGCCCGGGACAGAGGTACAATGAGCAGTTCTTC

v_call: TRBV7-9
d_call: -
j_call: TRBJ2-3
clone_size: many
cdr3_aa: CASRFKGTTDTQYF
cdr3_nt: TGTGCCAGCAGGTTCAAGGGCACCACAGATACGCAGTATTTT

v_call: TRBV6-4
d_call: TRBD2
j_call: TRBJ2-3
clone_size: few
cdr3_aa: CASSGVAGGTDTQYF
cdr3_nt: TGTGCCAGCAGTGGGGTAGCGGGAGGCACAGATACGCAGTATTTT

v_call: TRBV7-6
d_call: -
j_call: TRBJ1-2
clone_size: once
cdr3_aa: CASSPRGGSYGYTF
cdr3_nt: TGTGCCAGCAGCCCGAGAGGGGGGAGCTATGGCTACACCTTC

v_call: TRBV20-1
d_call: TRBD2
j_call: TRBJ2-7
clone_size: -
cdr3_aa: CSARDLTGRVPREQYF
cdr3_nt: TGCAGTGCTAGAGATCTAACGGGGAGGGTCCCGAGGGAGCAGTACTTC

v_call: TRBV19
d_call: -
j_call: TRBJ2-5
clone_size: few
cdr3_aa: CASSRWTAGQETQYF
cdr3_nt: TGTGCCAGTAGTCGCTGGACAGCGGGACAAGAGACCCAGTACTTC

v_call: TRBV19
d_call: -
j_call: TRBJ2-5
clone_size: few
cdr3_aa: CASSRAPEIQETQYF
cdr3_nt: TGTGCCAGTAGTAGAGCTCCAGAAATACAAGAGACCCAGTACTTC

v_call: TRBV19
d_call: TRBD1
j_call: TRBJ1-5
clone_size: few
cdr3_aa: CASSMWTGEPHNQPQHF
cdr3_nt: TGTGCCAGTAGTATGTGGACAGGGGAGCCACACAATCAGCCCCAGCATTTT

v_call: TRBV11-1
d_call: -
j_call: TRBJ2-7
clone_size: few
cdr3_aa: CASSLVVGREQYF
cdr3_nt: TGTGCCAGCAGCTTAGTCGTGGGCAGGGAGCAGTACTTC

v_call: TRBV28
d_call: -
j_call: TRBJ2-1
clone_size: -
cdr3_aa: CASSLRGRNEQFF
cdr3_nt: TGTGCCAGCAGTTTAAGGGGGAGAAATGAGCAGTTCTTC

v_call: TRBV10-3
d_call: -
j_call: TRBJ2-3
clone_size: -
cdr3_aa: CATTDRDTQYF
cdr3_nt: TGTGCTACGACCGATCGGGATACGCAGTATTTT

v_call: TRBV6-5
d_call: -
j_call: TRBJ2-5
clone_size: -
cdr3_aa: CASSSLLGGETQYF
cdr3_nt: TGTGCCAGCAGTTCGCTCTTAGGGGGGGAGACCCAGTACTTC

v_call: TRBV20-1
d_call: TRBD2
j_call: TRBJ2-5
clone_size: -
cdr3_aa: CSARASGRAYQETQYF
cdr3_nt: TGCAGTGCTAGGGCTAGCGGGAGGGCGTACCAAGAGACCCAGTACTTC

v_call: TRBV27
d_call: -
j_call: TRBJ2-3
clone_size: -
cdr3_aa: CASSAIEFTDTRYF
cdr3_nt: TGTGCCAGCAGTGCCATCGAATTCACAGATACGCGGTATTTT

v_call: TRBV2
d_call: -
j_call: TRBJ2-7
clone_size: -
cdr3_aa: CASSGDTYEQYF
cdr3_nt: TGTGCCAGCAGTGGCGATACCTACGAGCAGTACTTC

v_call: TRBV10-1
d_call: -
j_call: TRBJ2-4
clone_size: -
cdr3_aa: CASSIASIDKNIQYF
cdr3_nt: TGCGCCAGCAGTATTGCCTCGATCGACAAAAACATTCAGTACTTC

v_call: TRBV28
d_call: TRBD1
j_call: TRBJ2-3
clone_size: -
cdr3_aa: CASSFRGTGTDTQYF
cdr3_nt: TGTGCCAGCAGTTTTCGGGGGACAGGTACCGATACGCAGTATTTT

v_call: TRBV7-3
d_call: TRBD2
j_call: TRBJ2-1
clone_size: few
cdr3_aa: CASSLGTTNEQFF
cdr3_nt: TGTGCCAGCAGCTTAGGGACTACTAATGAGCAGTTCTTC

v_call: TRBV20-1
d_call: TRBD2
j_call: TRBJ2-1
clone_size: few
cdr3_aa: CSARDGSGIGLNEQFF
cdr3_nt: TGCAGTGCTAGAGATGGTAGCGGGATTGGTTTGAATGAGCAGTTCTTC

v_call: TRBV28
d_call: -
j_call: TRBJ2-7
clone_size: few
cdr3_aa: CASSPNLSAYEQYF
cdr3_nt: TGTGCCAGCAGTCCCAATCTCTCGGCCTACGAGCAGTACTTC

v_call: TRBV19
d_call: -
j_call: TRBJ2-5
clone_size: few
cdr3_aa: CASSILFRSTQETQYF
cdr3_nt: TGTGCCAGTAGTATTTTATTCCGCAGTACCCAAGAGACCCAGTACTTC